These 26 T cell receptor beta chains were sequenced from one sample in a study of human T cells and chemical hapten exposure. TCRdb redid the calling of the RACE reads with MiXCR, one entry per CDR3 protein. The table lists 180,000 or so distinct CDR3 sequences, roughly 15% of them singletons. Time point given: patch test 1, 2 weeks after DPC sensitization. Treatment of the sample: therapeutic diphenylcyclopropenone sensitization with weekly scalp DPC. The sample consisted of whole blood, taken in connection with sensitization to the hapten diphenylcyclopropenone (DPC). These receptors all stem from a woman between 25 and 40 years old with alopecia areata. Some clones in this sample may be carry-over from other donors' samples.

This chain connects TRBV7-2 to TRBJ2-7; D is unclear. Germline loops: CDR1 SGHTA, CDR2 FQGNSA. The CDR3 runs to 11 residues. The V end lost 5 bases, the J end lost 3 bases, and 5 bases lay between the germline ends. The CDR3 sequence: CASSGHYEQYF. The CDR3 DNA reads as TGTGCCAGCAGCGGTCACTACGAGCAGTACTTC.

On this clonotype: A much larger clone is a single base away; this may be a read error. The CDR3 does not end in the conserved phenylalanine or tryptophan, so this is likely a read error. The V gene is TRBV9, the J gene TRBJ1-6; no definite D call. The CDR3 is made up of 14 amino acids. Trimming took 2 bases from V and 7 from J, leaving 10 bases between them. Per the germline V gene, CDR1 is SGDLS and CDR2 is YYNGEE. The CDR3 nucleotides read TGTGCCAGCAGCGTTGGGGAATTCAATTCACCCCTCCACTCT. This translates into CASSVGEFNSPLHS.

This clonotype was detected only a few times. This chain links TRBV10-1 with TRBJ1-1; TRBD1 might be the D (5 bases). The CDR3 length is 13 residues. The V gene lost 4 bases and the J gene lost 4 bases, with 10 bases spanning the gap. Germline CDR1 is WNHNN and CDR2 is SYGVQD (reference sequence). CDR3 in amino acids: CASSARAGTEAFF. The CDR3 coding sequence is TGCGCCAGCAGTGCCAGGGCGGGCACTGAAGCTTTCTTT.

The sample holds a few counts of this clonotype. The CDR3 DNA reads as TGTGCCAGCAGCCCCCGGACAGGGAGGGCGTCTGAAGCTTTCTTT. It yields the protein CASSPRTGRASEAFF. The rearrangement joins TRBV3-1 to TRBJ1-1, with 8 bases identical to TRBD1. This CDR3 has 15 residues. The trim removed 4 bases at V and 6 bases at J, leaving 10 bases unmatched. The germline gives CDR1 LGHDT, CDR2 YNNKEL (reference sequence).

The chain joins TRBV18 to TRBJ2-1; the D call may be TRBD1 or TRBD2 (5 bases each). CDR3 length: 16 residues. Per the germline V gene, CDR1 is KGHSH and CDR2 is LQKENI. Deletions cut 7 bases from V and 7 bases from J, with 23 bases between. CDR3: CASLQEAGSLPNEQFF. The CDR3 coding sequence is TGTGCCAGCTTACAGGAGGCCGGGTCACTCCCTAATGAGCAGTTCTTC.

A few counts support this clonotype. Mismatch with germline at one junction end may stem from a read error. The V gene is TRBV7-2, the J gene TRBJ2-7, with TRBD2 as a possible D gene (5 bases). The CDR3 sequence is 11 residues long. CDR1 and CDR2 (germline): SGHTA, FQGNSA. As DNA, the CDR3 is TGTGCCAGCAGCCTAGGACTTCGGGTTTTGTTC. Translating it yields CASSLGLRVLF.

The V and J genes are TRBV4-2 and TRBJ2-2; 8 bases are a match to TRBD2. The CDR3 sequence is 16 residues long. Germline lookup yields CDR1 LGHNA and CDR2 YNFKEQ. J was trimmed by 1 base and V by 1 base; bases with no gene match: 2. The CDR3 bases are TGTGCCAGCAGCCAAGGGAGCGGGGGGAACACCGGGGAGCTGTTTTTT. This gives the protein CASSQGSGGNTGELFF.

This clonotype occurred a few times. This chain links TRBV7-2 with TRBJ1-1; 7 bases align to TRBD1. The CDR3 extends over 14 amino acids. V trimming: 4 bases; J trimming: 3 bases; junction bases outside the gene matches: 5. Germline assignment: CDR1 SGHTA and CDR2 FQGNSA. The CDR3 loop is CASSSTGADTEAFF. CDR3 DNA: TGTGCCAGCAGCTCTACAGGGGCCGACACTGAAGCTTTCTTT.

The chain has TRBV5-1 and TRBJ1-1; 7 nucleotides match TRBD1. With 1 base clipped from V and 3 bases from J, the junction kept 6 bases outside the gene matches. CDR1 and CDR2 from the germline V gene are SGHRS and YFSETQ. The CDR3 runs 15 residues. CDR3 in amino acids: CASSLFGRGDTEAFF. As DNA, the CDR3 is TGCGCCAGCAGCTTGTTTGGCAGGGGGGACACTGAAGCTTTCTTT.

This clonotype has only a few counts. The chain has TRBV5-4 and TRBJ2-7; the D gene is possibly TRBD1 (6 bases). V was clipped by 0 bases and J by 6 bases, with 10 bases between them. Germline-derived CDR1 and CDR2 are SGHNT and YYREEE (reference sequence). The CDR3 runs 13 residues. CDR3 sequence reads: CASSLDRAGEQYF. The DNA of the CDR3 is TGTGCCAGCAGCTTGGACAGGGCCGGCGAGCAGTACTTC.

This clonotype was detected a few times. The rearrangement links TRBV19 to TRBJ2-7; tentatively, D is TRBD2 (5 bases). CDR1 and CDR2 (germline): LNHDA, SQIVND (reference sequence). Between the trimmed V and J ends, which lost 3 bases and 3 bases, there was a span of 18 bases. This CDR3 region has 16 residues. The CDR3 nucleotides are TGTGCCAGTAGTATTATTGGTCTAGCCGGAAACTACGAGCAGTACTTC. It codes for CASSIIGLAGNYEQYF.

The chain uses TRBV20-1 and TRBJ1-1; possible D gene TRBD1, 6 bases. Trimming removed 0 bases from V and 3 bases from J, with 20 bases in between. The CDR3 runs to 17 residues. CDR1 and CDR2 from the germline V gene are DFQATT and SNEGSKA (reference sequence). The CDR3 reads CSARDHRVGPRDTEAFF. CDR3 coding DNA: TGCAGTGCTAGAGATCACAGGGTTGGTCCTCGGGACACTGAAGCTTTCTTT.

The chain has TRBV28 and TRBJ1-1; 7 positions match TRBD1. Germline V CDR1 and CDR2: MDHEN, SYDVKM. Unmatched junction bases numbered 2, after V lost 3 bases and J lost 4 bases. This CDR3 contains 13 residues. CDR3 amino acids: CASSFGTATEAFF. CDR3 nucleotides: TGTGCCAGCAGTTTTGGGACAGCCACTGAAGCTTTCTTT. Drawing the rest from reference TRBV28 and TRBJ1-1, the complete variable domain is DVKVTQSSRYLVKRTGEKVFLECVQDMDHENMFWYRQDPGLGLRLIYFSYDVKMKEKGDIPEGYSVSREKKERFSLILESASTNQTSMYLCASSFGTATEAFFGQGTRLTVV.

This clonotype was counted between two and nine times. The genes are TRBV7-2 and TRBJ2-3, with 7 bases matching TRBD2. V lost 3 bases to trimming and J lost 4 bases; unmatched junction nucleotides: 4. The CDR3 runs 14 residues. Germline loops: CDR1 SGHTA, CDR2 FQGNSA. The CDR3 sequence is CASSFRAGPDTQYF. In nucleotides, the CDR3 is TGTGCCAGCAGCTTCCGAGCGGGGCCAGATACGCAGTATTTT.

The chain joins TRBV27 to TRBJ2-7; TRBD1 matches at 10 bases. The CDR3 contains 16 residues. V was pared by 4 bases and J by 5 bases, with 11 bases of the junction left unmatched. Germline V gene lookup returns CDR1 MNHEY and CDR2 SMNVEV (reference sequence). The DNA of the CDR3 is TGTGCCAGCAGTTATTCTCGGGACAGGGGATCCCACGAGCAGTACTTC. This gives the protein CASSYSRDRGSHEQYF.

This chain connects TRBV30 to TRBJ2-4; the D is unclear. The CDR3 totals 17 residues. Germline CDR1 GTSNPN, CDR2 SVGIG (reference sequence). Trimming cost V 0 bases and J 2 bases, with 17 bases left between them. The CDR3 region is CAWSVQTQSNSKNIQYF. The CDR3 DNA sequence: TGTGCCTGGAGTGTTCAGACTCAATCTAACTCCAAAAACATTCAGTACTTC.

This clonotype was detected only a few times. The chain recombines TRBV20-1 with TRBJ2-3, with D perhaps matching TRBD2 (5 bases). This CDR3 is built from 15 residues. V was cut by 6 bases and J by 0 bases, with 16 bases left in between. Per germline, CDR1 DFQATT and CDR2 SNEGSKA (reference sequence). CDR3 DNA: TGCAGTGCCATAGTAAATAGCGAGAGCACAGATACGCAGTATTTT. This encodes CSAIVNSESTDTQYF.

This clonotype has just a few counts. This sequence joins TRBV2 and TRBJ1-6; D not resolved. CDR1 is SNHLY, CDR2 FYNNEI, per germline. The CDR3 totals 13 residues. The V and J ends lost 5 bases and 14 bases respectively, with 16 bases between them. CDR3 residues: CASSPPPDLALHF. As DNA, the CDR3 is TGTGCCAGCAGTCCCCCTCCGGACCTAGCCCTCCACTTT.

This chain uses TRBV6-5 with TRBJ1-5; D might be TRBD1 (5 bases). Trimming took off 6 bases at V and 0 bases at J, with 12 bases between the two ends. Germline values: CDR1 MNHEY, CDR2 SVGAGI. This CDR3 contains 15 residues. This CDR3 reads CASRLGHTSNQPQHF. In DNA form, the CDR3 reads TGTGCCAGCAGATTAGGACACACTAGCAATCAGCCCCAGCATTTT.

The CDR3 reads CASSWSGTEAFF. DNA for the CDR3: TGCGCCAGCAGCTGGAGCGGCACTGAAGCTTTCTTT. This chain links TRBV5-1 with TRBJ1-1; D gene unclear. This CDR3 contains 12 residues. Trimming shortened V by 3 bases and J by 4 bases, and 7 bases separated the two germline ends. Germline CDR1 and CDR2: SGHRS and YFSETQ.

The chain combines TRBV18 with TRBJ2-7, with 7 bases lining up with TRBD1. The CDR3 sequence is 12 residues long. The germline CDR1 and CDR2 sequences are KGHSH and LQKENI. Trimming took 8 bases from V and 6 from J; bases not matched to a gene: 7. The CDR3 region is CASPQNRGEQYF. The CDR3 coding sequence is TGTGCCAGCCCACAAAACAGGGGCGAGCAGTACTTC.

V is TRBV27 and J is TRBJ2-5; possible D gene TRBD1, 5 bases. With 5 bases removed from V and 1 base from J, the gap between germline ends came to 14 bases. Germline loops: CDR1 MNHEY, CDR2 SMNVEV (reference sequence). There are 15 residues in the CDR3. The CDR3 protein is CASSLQAGSQETQYF. DNA for the CDR3: TGTGCCAGCAGTCTTCAGGCAGGGTCCCAAGAGACCCAGTACTTC.

The chain uses TRBV6-6 and TRBJ2-2; D perhaps matches TRBD2 (6 bases). The CDR3 length is 14 residues. Trimming removed 4 bases from V and 8 bases from J, with 14 bases in between. Germline V lookup: CDR1 MNHNY, CDR2 SVGAGI (reference sequence). The DNA of the CDR3 is TGTGCCAGCAGTTCCACTAGCCCTTTTGGGGAGCTGTTTTTT. Translating gives CASSSTSPFGELFF.

This clonotype was observed at least ten times. This chain uses TRBV20-1 with TRBJ2-1; no definite D call. Germline V gene lookup returns CDR1 DFQATT and CDR2 SNEGSKA (reference sequence). CDR3 length: 12 residues. V lost 7 bases, J lost 5 bases, and 12 bases lay in between. In nucleotides, the CDR3 is TGCAGTGGTAAATATTTCCACAATGAGCAGTTCTTC. This translates into CSGKYFHNEQFF.

This sequence joins TRBV5-1 and TRBJ2-1, with D perhaps TRBD1 or TRBD2 (5 bases each). Germline loops: CDR1 SGHRS, CDR2 YFSETQ. Between the trimmed V and J ends, which lost 3 bases and 0 bases, there was a span of 10 bases. The length of the CDR3 is 15 residues. CDR3 nucleotides: TGCGCCAGCAGCTGGGGACGGAGCTCCTACAATGAGCAGTTCTTC. It codes for CASSWGRSSYNEQFF.

This clonotype was recorded at least ten times. The chain recombines TRBV15 with TRBJ2-7, with 9 positions matching TRBD1. J gave up 7 bases and V 0 bases, and 10 bases lay outside the gene matches. Germline-derived CDR1 and CDR2 are LNHNV and YYDKDF (reference sequence). There are 16 residues in the CDR3. As DNA, the CDR3 is TGTGCCACCAGCAGAGATCACCTGACAGGGGGAGGGGAGCAGTACTTC. Residues: CATSRDHLTGGGEQYF.